A selection of T cell receptor beta chains follows, all from one sample in a study of blood T cell repertoires in COVID-19. Assay used: immunoSEQ multiplex PCR; TCRdb lists only in-frame clones, some missing. This sample has about 260,000 clones, with about 90% found just once. Sample: peripheral blood. These receptors all stem from a woman in her 40s who had recovered from COVID-19. The CDR3 runs from the conserved cysteine through the conserved F or W. The order of the fields is V gene, D gene, clone size, J gene, CDR3 DNA, CDR3 protein. A D gene is named only where the DNA matches it firmly. Expanded clones get a size class; other rows say once, few or many, or leave the size out.

V gene: TRBV9; D gene: .; clone size: .; J gene: TRBJ1-2; CDR3 DNA: TGTGCCAGCAGCCTGGGGACGGGGGACAACTATGGCTACACCTTC; CDR3 protein: CASSLGTGDNYGYTF
V gene: TRBV6-5; D gene: .; clone size: .; J gene: TRBJ1-4; CDR3 DNA: TGTGCCAGCATGAGGGGGGGAGGAGGTGAAAAACTGTTTTTT; CDR3 protein: CASMRGGGGEKLFF
V gene: TRBV12-3/TRBV12-4; D gene: .; clone size: .; J gene: TRBJ1-1; CDR3 DNA: TGTGCCAGCAGTCTCTACACTGAAGCTTTCTTT; CDR3 protein: CASSLYTEAFF
V gene: TRBV6-5; D gene: TRBD1; clone size: .; J gene: TRBJ2-1; CDR3 DNA: TGTGCCAGCAGTTACGAGACAGGGGGCTTTTATGAGCAGTTCTTC; CDR3 protein: CASSYETGGFYEQFF
V gene: TRBV30; D gene: TRBD2; clone size: once; J gene: TRBJ2-3; CDR3 DNA: TGTGCCTGTTTGGGGCCGGGGGGGTCTAGCACAGATACGCAGTATTTT; CDR3 protein: CACLGPGGSSTDTQYF
V gene: TRBV6-5; D gene: .; clone size: few; J gene: TRBJ1-2; CDR3 DNA: TGTGCCAGCAGTTATTCGGGTCCTTATGGCTACACCTTC; CDR3 protein: CASSYSGPYGYTF
V gene: TRBV27; D gene: .; clone size: .; J gene: TRBJ2-3; CDR3 DNA: TGTGCCAGCAGTTTACTAGGAGTGGGTTTTACAGATACGCAGTATTTT; CDR3 protein: CASSLLGVGFTDTQYF
V gene: TRBV5-1; D gene: .; clone size: .; J gene: TRBJ1-1; CDR3 DNA: TGCGCCAGCAACTTACAAACGAACACTGAAGCTTTCTTT; CDR3 protein: CASNLQTNTEAFF
V gene: TRBV5-1; D gene: .; clone size: .; J gene: TRBJ1-6; CDR3 DNA: TGCGCCAGCAGCCCCGCACGGGACTATAATTCACCCCTCCACTTT; CDR3 protein: CASSPARDYNSPLHF
V gene: TRBV7-6; D gene: .; clone size: .; J gene: TRBJ2-3; CDR3 DNA: TGTGCCAGCAGCACGACAGGGACTAGCACAGATACGCAGTATTTT; CDR3 protein: CASSTTGTSTDTQYF
V gene: TRBV7-2; D gene: TRBD2; clone size: few; J gene: TRBJ2-2; CDR3 DNA: TGTGCCAGCAGCTTACTCGGGGGGGCGGATACCGGGGAGCTGTTTTTT; CDR3 protein: CASSLLGGADTGELFF
V gene: TRBV7-3; D gene: .; clone size: .; J gene: TRBJ2-2; CDR3 DNA: TGTGCCAGCAGCTTACTGGCCCTGGGCGCGGGGCCGGCGGAGCTGTTTTTT; CDR3 protein: CASSLLALGAGPAELFF
V gene: TRBV9; D gene: TRBD1; clone size: .; J gene: TRBJ1-6; CDR3 DNA: TGTGCCAGCAGCGCACACCAGGGGGTGAATTCACCCCTCCACTTT; CDR3 protein: CASSAHQGVNSPLHF
V gene: TRBV2; D gene: TRBD2; clone size: .; J gene: TRBJ2-3; CDR3 DNA: TGTGCCAGCAGTGCCGGGACTAGCGGGGGGGGCACAGATACGCAGTATTTT; CDR3 protein: CASSAGTSGGGTDTQYF
V gene: TRBV2; D gene: TRBD1; clone size: .; J gene: TRBJ1-2; CDR3 DNA: TGTGCCAGCTGCTTTGGACAGGGGGGCCACTATGGCTACACCTTC; CDR3 protein: CASCFGQGGHYGYTF
V gene: TRBV30; D gene: TRBD1; clone size: .; J gene: TRBJ1-4; CDR3 DNA: TGTGCCTGGAGTGTACGGTGGGCCCGGGACAGCACAGAAAAACTGTTTTTT; CDR3 protein: CAWSVRWARDSTEKLFF
V gene: TRBV19; D gene: .; clone size: .; J gene: TRBJ1-6; CDR3 DNA: TGTGCCAGTAGTATCGGGCCGGGGGATTCACCCCTCCACTTT; CDR3 protein: CASSIGPGDSPLHF
V gene: TRBV27; D gene: TRBD1; clone size: .; J gene: TRBJ1-2; CDR3 DNA: TGTGCCAGCAGTTTATGGGGGACAGGATCGGGCTACACCTTC; CDR3 protein: CASSLWGTGSGYTF
V gene: TRBV11-2; D gene: .; clone size: .; J gene: TRBJ2-2; CDR3 DNA: TGTGCCAGCAGCCCCCGACTCGGGGAGCTGTTTTTT; CDR3 protein: CASSPRLGELFF
V gene: TRBV5-4; D gene: .; clone size: .; J gene: TRBJ1-6; CDR3 DNA: TGTGCCAGCAGCTTGGTGGCAGTTGGAGATTCACCCCTCCACTTT; CDR3 protein: CASSLVAVGDSPLHF
V gene: TRBV2; D gene: TRBD1; clone size: .; J gene: TRBJ1-1; CDR3 DNA: TGTGCCGGAAACAGGGGAGACACTGAAGCTTTCTTT; CDR3 protein: CAGNRGDTEAFF
V gene: TRBV3-1/TRBV3-2; D gene: TRBD2; clone size: .; J gene: TRBJ2-3; CDR3 DNA: TGTGCCAGCAGCCGGAAAGCGGGGGCAGATACGCAGTATTTT; CDR3 protein: CASSRKAGADTQYF
V gene: TRBV4-3; D gene: TRBD2; clone size: .; J gene: TRBJ2-4; CDR3 DNA: TGCGCCAGCAGCCTGGGGAGGGAAGACATTCAGTACTTC; CDR3 protein: CASSLGREDIQYF
V gene: TRBV28; D gene: .; clone size: .; J gene: TRBJ2-2; CDR3 DNA: TGTGCCAGCAGGACCTCGCGGGGAAGTGACACCGGGGAGCTGTTTTTT; CDR3 protein: CASRTSRGSDTGELFF